This TCR beta chain was sequenced for a study of post-analysis software for immune sequencing data. In the study overall: The courses of disease that were included comprised relapsing-remitting, secondary progressive and progressive-relapsing multiple sclerosis.

The V gene lost 7 bases and the J gene lost 1 base, with 14 bases spanning the gap. This CDR3 has 14 amino acids. Germline values: CDR1 SGHRS, CDR2 YFSETQ. Study-level results: Patients carried a few TRBV segments more frequently than controls did, and TRBV5-6, TRBV5-1 and TRBV20-1 were among them.

Notes on this clonotype: What it binds is unknown.

Unique molecular identifiers tagged the TCR beta cDNA libraries. T cells numbering roughly 0.9 to 10 million yielded cDNA molecules that totaled approximately 500,000. In TCRdb, the PCR reads were re-called with MiXCR into one record per CDR3 protein. The profile shows approximately 690,000 distinct CDR3 sequences, over 45% of them singletons. The TCR sequence derives from a girl under 10 years old with multiple sclerosis. Sequenced input: blood. This chain uses TRBV5-1 with TRBJ2-5, with D possibly TRBD1 on 5 matching bases. CDR3 sequence (DNA): TGCGCCAGCGCATCAGGGCCCAGCCAAGAGACCCAGTACTTC. This translates into CASASGPSQETQYF.